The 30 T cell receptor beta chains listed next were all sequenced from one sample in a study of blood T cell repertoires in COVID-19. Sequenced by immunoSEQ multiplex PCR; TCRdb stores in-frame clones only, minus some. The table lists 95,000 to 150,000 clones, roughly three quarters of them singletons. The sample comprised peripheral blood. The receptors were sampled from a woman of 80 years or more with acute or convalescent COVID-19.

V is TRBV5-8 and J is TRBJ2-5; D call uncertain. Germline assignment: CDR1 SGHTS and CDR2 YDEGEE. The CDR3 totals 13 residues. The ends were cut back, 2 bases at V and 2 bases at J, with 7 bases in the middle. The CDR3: CASSLRAQETQYF. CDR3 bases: TGTGCCAGCAGCTTACGAGCGCAAGAGACCCAGTACTTC.

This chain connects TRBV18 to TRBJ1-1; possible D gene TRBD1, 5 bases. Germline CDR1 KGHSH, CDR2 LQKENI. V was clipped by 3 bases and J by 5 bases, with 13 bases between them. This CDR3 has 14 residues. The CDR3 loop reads CASSPQGKGTEAFF. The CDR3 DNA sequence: TGTGCCAGCTCACCCCAGGGAAAGGGAACTGAAGCTTTCTTT.

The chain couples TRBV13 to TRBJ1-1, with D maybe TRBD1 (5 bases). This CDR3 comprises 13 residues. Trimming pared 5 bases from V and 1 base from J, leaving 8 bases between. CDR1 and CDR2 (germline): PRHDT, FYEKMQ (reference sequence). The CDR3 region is CASSAQGNTEAFF. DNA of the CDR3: TGTGCCAGCAGCGCCCAGGGGAACACTGAAGCTTTCTTT.

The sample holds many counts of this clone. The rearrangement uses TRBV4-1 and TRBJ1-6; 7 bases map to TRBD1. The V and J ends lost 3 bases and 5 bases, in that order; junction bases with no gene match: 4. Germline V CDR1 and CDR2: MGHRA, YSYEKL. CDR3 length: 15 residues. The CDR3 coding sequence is TGCGCCAGCAGCCAGGCCGGGACAGATAATTCACCCCTCCACTTT. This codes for CASSQAGTDNSPLHF.

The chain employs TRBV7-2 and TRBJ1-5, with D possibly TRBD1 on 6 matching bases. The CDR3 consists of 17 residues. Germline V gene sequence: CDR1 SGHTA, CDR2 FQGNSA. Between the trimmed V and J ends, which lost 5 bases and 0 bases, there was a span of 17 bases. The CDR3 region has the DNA TGTGCCAGCAGCCTCAGGACAGAAGCGTATAGCAATCAGCCCCAGCATTTT. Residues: CASSLRTEAYSNQPQHF. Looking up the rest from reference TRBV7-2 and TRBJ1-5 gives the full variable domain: GAGVSQSPSNKVTEKGKDVELRCDPISGHTALYWYRQSLGQGLEFLIYFQGNSAPDKSGLPSDRFSAERTGGSVSTLTIQRTQQEDSAVYLCASSLRTEAYSNQPQHFGDGTRLSIL.

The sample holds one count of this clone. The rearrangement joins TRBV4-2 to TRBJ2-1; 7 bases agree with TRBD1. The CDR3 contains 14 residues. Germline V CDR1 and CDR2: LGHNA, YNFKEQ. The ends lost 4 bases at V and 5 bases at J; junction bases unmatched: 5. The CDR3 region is CASSRYGTDNEQFF. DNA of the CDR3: TGTGCCAGCAGCCGGTACGGGACAGACAATGAGCAGTTCTTC.

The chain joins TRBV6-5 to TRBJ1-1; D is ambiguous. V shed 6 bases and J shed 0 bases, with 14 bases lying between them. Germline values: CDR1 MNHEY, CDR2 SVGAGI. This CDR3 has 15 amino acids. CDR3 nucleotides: TGTGCCAGCAGCTCCCAAAGCCAGGTGAACACTGAAGCTTTCTTT. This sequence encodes CASSSQSQVNTEAFF.

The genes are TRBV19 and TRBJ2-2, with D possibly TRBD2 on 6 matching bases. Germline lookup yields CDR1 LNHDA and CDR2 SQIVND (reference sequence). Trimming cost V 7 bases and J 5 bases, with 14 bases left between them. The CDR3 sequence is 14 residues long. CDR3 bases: TGTGCCAGTACCCCCGGGACTGGAACCGGGGAGCTGTTTTTT. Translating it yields CASTPGTGTGELFF.

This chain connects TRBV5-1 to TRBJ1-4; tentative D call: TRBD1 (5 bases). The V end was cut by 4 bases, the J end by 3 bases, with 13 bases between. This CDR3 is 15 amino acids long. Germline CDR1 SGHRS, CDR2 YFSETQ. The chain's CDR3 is CASSVGGGSNEKLFF. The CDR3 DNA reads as TGCGCCAGCAGCGTCGGCGGGGGTTCTAATGAAAAACTGTTTTTT.

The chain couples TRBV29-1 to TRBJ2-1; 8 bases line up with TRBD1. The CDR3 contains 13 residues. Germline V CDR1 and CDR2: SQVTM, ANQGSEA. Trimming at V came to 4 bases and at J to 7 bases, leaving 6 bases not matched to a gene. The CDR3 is CSVGDRGRNEQFF. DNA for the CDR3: TGCAGCGTTGGTGACAGGGGCAGGAATGAGCAGTTCTTC.

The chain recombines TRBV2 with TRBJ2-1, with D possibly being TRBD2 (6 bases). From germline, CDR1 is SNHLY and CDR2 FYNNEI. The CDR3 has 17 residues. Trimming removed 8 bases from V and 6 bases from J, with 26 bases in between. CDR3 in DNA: TGTGCCAGCGAGAGGGGCGGAGGGGCCAGTTGGGTCAATGAGCAGTTCTTC. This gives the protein CASERGGGASWVNEQFF.

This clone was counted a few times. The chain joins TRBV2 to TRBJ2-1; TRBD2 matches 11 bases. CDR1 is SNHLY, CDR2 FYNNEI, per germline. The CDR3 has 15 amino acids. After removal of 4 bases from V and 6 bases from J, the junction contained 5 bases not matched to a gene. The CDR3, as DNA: TGTGCCAGCAGTGGACTAGCGGGGAGGGGCAATGAGCAGTTCTTC. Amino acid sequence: CASSGLAGRGNEQFF.

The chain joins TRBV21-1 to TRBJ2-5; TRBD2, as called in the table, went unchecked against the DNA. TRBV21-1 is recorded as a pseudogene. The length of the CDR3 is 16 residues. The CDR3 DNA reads TGTGCCAGCAGCCCTGTACACGGGGTCCTCCAAGAGACCCAGTACTTC. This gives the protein CASSPVHGVLQETQYF.

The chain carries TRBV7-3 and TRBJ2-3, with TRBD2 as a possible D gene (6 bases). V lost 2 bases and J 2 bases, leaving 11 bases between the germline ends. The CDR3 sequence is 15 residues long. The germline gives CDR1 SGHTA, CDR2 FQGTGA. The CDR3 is CASSLLGGATDTQYF. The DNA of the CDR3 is TGTGCCAGCAGCTTATTGGGGGGAGCCACAGATACGCAGTATTTT.

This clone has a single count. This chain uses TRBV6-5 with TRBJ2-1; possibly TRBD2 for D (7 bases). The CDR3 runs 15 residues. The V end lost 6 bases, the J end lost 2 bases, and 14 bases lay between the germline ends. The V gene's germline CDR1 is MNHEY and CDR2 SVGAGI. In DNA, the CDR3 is TGTGCCAGCAGGGAGACGGGGGGCGCCTACAATGAGCAGTTCTTC. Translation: CASRETGGAYNEQFF.

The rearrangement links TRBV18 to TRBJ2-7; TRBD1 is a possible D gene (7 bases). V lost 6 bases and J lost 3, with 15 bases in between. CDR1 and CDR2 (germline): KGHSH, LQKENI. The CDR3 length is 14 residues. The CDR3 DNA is TGTGCCAGCTCGACGTCAGGGGGAGGCTACGAGCAGTACTTC. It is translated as CASSTSGGGYEQYF.

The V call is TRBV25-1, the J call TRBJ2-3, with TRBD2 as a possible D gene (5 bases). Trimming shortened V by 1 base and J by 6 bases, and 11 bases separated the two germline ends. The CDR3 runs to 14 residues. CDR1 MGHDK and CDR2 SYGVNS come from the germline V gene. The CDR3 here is CASSEFRTGDTQYF. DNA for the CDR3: TGTGCCAGCAGTGAATTTAGGACTGGTGATACGCAGTATTTT.

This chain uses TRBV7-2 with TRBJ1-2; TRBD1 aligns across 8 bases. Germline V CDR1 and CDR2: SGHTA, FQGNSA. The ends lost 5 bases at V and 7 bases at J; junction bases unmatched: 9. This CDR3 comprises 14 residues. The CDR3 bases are TGTGCCAGCAGCCAGTCAGGGGGCTACGGTGGCTACACCTTC. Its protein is CASSQSGGYGGYTF.

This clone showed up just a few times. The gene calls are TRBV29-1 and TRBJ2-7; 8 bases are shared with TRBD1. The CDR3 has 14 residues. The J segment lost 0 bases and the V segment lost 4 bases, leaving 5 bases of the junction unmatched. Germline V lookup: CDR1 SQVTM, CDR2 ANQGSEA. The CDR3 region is CSVVGQASSYEQYF. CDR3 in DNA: TGCAGCGTTGTGGGACAGGCTAGCTCCTACGAGCAGTACTTC.

CDR3 residues: CASSKARTGAHYEQYF. The CDR3 region has the DNA TGTGCCAGCAGCAAAGCGAGGACAGGGGCACACTACGAGCAGTACTTC. This chain uses TRBV21-1 with TRBJ2-7; the D segment call TRBD1 is taken from the table without a DNA check. TRBV21-1 has pseudogene status. The CDR3 sequence is 16 residues long.

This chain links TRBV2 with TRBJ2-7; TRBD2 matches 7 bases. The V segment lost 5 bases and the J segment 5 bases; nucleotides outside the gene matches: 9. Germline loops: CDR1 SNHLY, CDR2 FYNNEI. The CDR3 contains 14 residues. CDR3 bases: TGTGCCAGCAGTCGAGACCGGGGGAGGGACGAGCAGTACTTC. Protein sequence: CASSRDRGRDEQYF.

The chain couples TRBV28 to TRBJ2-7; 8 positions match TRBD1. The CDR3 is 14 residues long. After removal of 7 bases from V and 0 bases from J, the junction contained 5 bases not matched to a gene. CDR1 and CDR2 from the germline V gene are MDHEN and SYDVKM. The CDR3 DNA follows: TGTGCCAGCACAAGACAGGGGAGCTCCTACGAGCAGTACTTC. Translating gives CASTRQGSSYEQYF.

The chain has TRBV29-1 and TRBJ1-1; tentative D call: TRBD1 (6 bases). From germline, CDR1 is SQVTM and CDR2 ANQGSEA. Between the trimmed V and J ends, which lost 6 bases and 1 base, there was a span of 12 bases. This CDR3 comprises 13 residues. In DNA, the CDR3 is TGCAGCGTCCTCGGACAGCCGAACACTGAAGCTTTCTTT. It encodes CSVLGQPNTEAFF.

CDR3 nucleotide sequence: TGTGCCAGCACCAGACTAGCGGGGGCCTACGAGCAGTACTTC. It is translated as CASTRLAGAYEQYF. This sequence joins TRBV6-5 and TRBJ2-7; 12 bases are a match to TRBD2. The length of the CDR3 is 14 residues. The J segment lost 2 bases and the V segment lost 7 bases, leaving 3 bases of the junction unmatched. Germline CDR1 is MNHEY and CDR2 is SVGAGI.

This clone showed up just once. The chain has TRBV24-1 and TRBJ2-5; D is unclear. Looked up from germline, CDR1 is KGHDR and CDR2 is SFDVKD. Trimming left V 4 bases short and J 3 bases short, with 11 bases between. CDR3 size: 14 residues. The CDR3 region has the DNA TGTGCCACCAGTGAAGCAGGTTATGAAGAGACCCAGTACTTC. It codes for CATSEAGYEETQYF.

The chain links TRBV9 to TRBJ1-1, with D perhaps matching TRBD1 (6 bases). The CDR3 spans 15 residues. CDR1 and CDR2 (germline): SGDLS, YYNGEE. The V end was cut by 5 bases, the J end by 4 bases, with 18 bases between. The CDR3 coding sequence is TGTGCCAGCAGAGCAACAGGGAACGGCGTCACTGAAGCTTTCTTT. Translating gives CASRATGNGVTEAFF.

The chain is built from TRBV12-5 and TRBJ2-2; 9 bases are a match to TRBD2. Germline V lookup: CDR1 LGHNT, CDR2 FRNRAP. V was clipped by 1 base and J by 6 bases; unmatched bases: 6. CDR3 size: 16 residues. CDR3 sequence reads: CASGLGVAGVPGELFF. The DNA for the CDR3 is TGTGCTAGTGGTTTGGGGGTAGCGGGAGTCCCCGGGGAGCTGTTTTTT.

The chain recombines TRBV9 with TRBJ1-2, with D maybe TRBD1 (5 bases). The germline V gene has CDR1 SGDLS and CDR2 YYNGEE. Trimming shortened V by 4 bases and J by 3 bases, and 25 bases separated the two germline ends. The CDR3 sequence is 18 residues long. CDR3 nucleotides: TGTGCCAGCAGCCCACACAGCCAGAACAGGCGATTACACTATGGCTACACCTTC. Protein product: CASSPHSQNRRLHYGYTF.

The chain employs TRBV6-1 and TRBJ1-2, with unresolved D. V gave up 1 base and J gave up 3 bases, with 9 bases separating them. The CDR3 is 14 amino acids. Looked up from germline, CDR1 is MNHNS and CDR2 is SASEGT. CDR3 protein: CASSEVPGYYGYTF. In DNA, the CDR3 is TGTGCCAGCAGTGAAGTACCGGGGTACTATGGCTACACCTTC.

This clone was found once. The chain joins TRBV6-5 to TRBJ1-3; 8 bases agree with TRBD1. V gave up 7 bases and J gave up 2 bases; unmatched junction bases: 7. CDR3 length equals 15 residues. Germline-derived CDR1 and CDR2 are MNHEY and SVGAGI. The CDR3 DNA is TGTGCCAGCACAGGGGGCCCTATCGCTGGAAACACCATATATTTT. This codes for CASTGGPIAGNTIYF.